The present entry profiles one TCR beta chain with its context. It lacks a known antigen. The record has no base qualities; no much larger clone is one base away. The data originate from a study of blood T cell repertoires in COVID-19 (TCRdb year 2020). A note on the overall study: Samples from collaborators originated in the United States, Italy and Spain and spanned both the acute and convalescent phases of COVID-19. The prospective study material was composed of cDNA or gDNA derived from T cells, B-cell-depleted T cells, or PBMCs. Subjects who had been exposed to COVID-19, were actively infected with it, or had recovered from it provided the deeply sampled blood TCRbeta repertoires that made up the dataset. The repertoires were released in a freely available public database intended as a resource for research on the immune response to SARS-CoV-2. Samples came from the ongoing ImmuneRACE study (first 160 participants) plus 1,254 subjects from 6 global collaborators. Nearly every sample came with metadata listing a de-identified subject ID, COVID-19 status, age in years and sex. HLA class I and class II types, where available, came from metadata supplied by the sample provider rather than from assay-based typing.

Summary of the overall study and its limitations: The amount of clinical and demographic metadata varied by source and participant and was provided uncurated.

Collaborating institutions collected whole blood in K2EDTA tubes following their own protocols. For TCRbeta analysis, collaborator samples were shipped as frozen whole blood, as isolated PBMCs, or as DNA extracted from either sample type. Trimming costs V 6 bases and J 0 bases, and their ends lie 21 bases apart. CDR3 length: 19 amino acids, cysteine to phenylalanine. Kept here is only the CDR3 DNA, which spans 57 bases and is read in frame from base 1. From the germline V gene, CDR1 is WSHSY and CDR2 is SAAADI. TCRbeta CDR3 regions were amplified from genomic DNA using the immunoSEQ Assay, a bias-controlled multiplex PCR. Regarding the original processing steps: The number of nucleated cells in each sample was estimated by amplification of reference gene primers within the assay. To quantify the absolute abundance of each unique TCRbeta CDR3 rearrangement, sequence reads were collapsed and filtered. Productive Simpson clonality was computed per sample as the square root of Simpson's diversity index over productive rearrangements. As stored in TCRdb, this immuneACCESS dataset retains in-frame rearrangements with V and J assigned. A fraction of the clones does not appear; measured against another copy, unresolved V genes explain less than half of the discrepancy, and the remainder lacks a known reason. Clone size and V and J calls were adopted from that table, with D and trimming inferred from the DNA. This sample gives more than 95,000 clones in total; 74% of them show up just once. The leading ten clones occupy more than 5.5% of the sample.

The TCR originated in a man aged 60 to 69 with acute or convalescent COVID-19. Sequenced material: peripheral blood. Recombination joined TRBV10-2 with TRBJ2-6, with TRBD1 as a weak D call on 7 bases. The CDR3 reads CASRAFGGQTSSGANVLTF. The bases are TGCGCCAGCAGGGCATTCGGGGGACAGACAAGCTCTGGGGCCAACGTCCTGACTTTC.